This T cell receptor (beta chain) was recovered during a study of CD8+ T cells in alopecia areata. Study-level information: Treatment with tofacitinib (6 to 18 months) was followed by 6 months off drug.

Study-level points and caveats: Sharing of TCRs across patients appeared less clear than in mice, possibly for HLA-related reasons.

About this clone itself: As yet, its antigen is unknown.

Looked up from germline, CDR1 is SGDLS and CDR2 is YYNGEE. There are 15 residues in the CDR3. After removal of 4 bases from V and 4 bases from J, the junction contained 7 bases not matched to a gene. The authors extracted RNA and reverse transcribed it into cDNA as the sequencing template. Using immunoSEQ multiplex PCR, the repertoire was profiled, and TCRdb retains in-frame clones only, with some absent. The profile shows about 120,000 clones, around 58% of them singletons. The treatment was: oral pan-JAK inhibitor, 5-10 mg twice daily. The source was CD8+ T cells sorted from blood, collected at week 4, from a patient treated with tofacitinib. This receptor was identified in a human donor with alopecia areata. J is TRBJ2-7 and V is TRBV9, with TRBD1 matching over 11 bases. The CDR3 here is CASSSHGTGGYEQYF. DNA of the CDR3: TGTGCCAGCAGCTCACACGGGACAGGGGGTTACGAGCAGTACTTC.